The entry below gives a single T cell receptor (beta chain) sequence along with its context. Some clones are missing from TCRdb's copy, which holds only in-frame ones; the method was immunoSEQ multiplex PCR. The table shows some 2.1 million clones, with just over 90% occurring only once. The data derive from a study of shared clonotypes between healthy human individuals. As defined, naive CD8 cells were CD45RO-negative and positively selected for CCR7, with terminally differentiated effector memory CD45RA+ cells excluded. V lost 5 bases, J lost 6 bases, and 8 bases stayed unmatched. This CDR3 spans 16 amino acids. CDR1 and CDR2 from the germline V gene are SGHVS and FQNEAQ.

The origin of this receptor is a man in his late teens or twenties in good health. Some clones in this sample may be carry-over from other donors' samples. Sequencing was carried out using naive CD8+ T cells from PBMCs. The rearrangement joins TRBV7-8 to TRBJ2-1; 12 bases align to TRBD2. CDR3 coding DNA: TGTGCCAGCAGCCTTAGACTAGCGGGGGCCGGCAATGAGCAGTTCTTC. This gives the protein CASSLRLAGAGNEQFF. Full variable domain (outside the CDR3, taken from reference TRBV7-8 and TRBJ2-1): GAGVSQSPRYKVAKRGQDVALRCDPISGHVSLFWYQQALGQGPEFLTYFQNEAQLDKSGLPSDRFFAERPEGSVSTLKIQRTQQEDSAVYLCASSLRLAGAGNEQFFGPGTRLTVL.